This TCR beta chain was sequenced in a study of T cell changes during pregnancy in multiple sclerosis. Germline V gene data show CDR1 as LGHNA and CDR2 as YNFKEQ. The CDR3 spans 18 residues. The J segment lost 1 base and the V segment lost 0 bases, leaving 10 bases of the junction unmatched. The assay was immunoSEQ multiplex PCR, and TCRdb's table has in-frame clones only and misses some. The table has fewer than 65,000 clones, 75% to 95% seen once. The gene calls are TRBV4-2 and TRBJ1-1; TRBD1 matches at 8 bases. The TCR comes from a female donor in good health, enrolled as a control in a pregnancy study. The specimen comprised peripheral blood, sampled in the third trimester of pregnancy. The CDR3 region has the DNA TGTGCCAGCAGCCAAGATTGGGGACAGGTGACATGGAACACTGAAGCTTTCTTT. Its translation: CASSQDWGQVTWNTEAFF.